These T cell receptor beta chains were read from a single sample in a study of sequential checkpoint blockade in melanoma. Using immunoSEQ multiplex PCR, the repertoire was profiled, and TCRdb retains in-frame clones only, with some absent. The sample holds several hundred clones, under 20% seen once. Material: tumor tissue (inferred from file names), obtained from a patient given nivolumab and ipilimumab in sequence. The receptor set was obtained from a human donor with melanoma. The CDR3 runs from the conserved cysteine through the conserved F or W. D genes are given only for firm matches. Expanded clones are given a class, and other clones once, few, many or no size at all.

TGTGCCAGCAGTTCCTATCCCTGGGGCGAGCAGTACTTC,CASSSYPWGEQYF,TRBV28,NA,TRBJ2-7,NA
TGTGCCAGCAGTTACTCGGTGCCTAAGGCCCCTAACTATGGCTACACCTTC,CASSYSVPKAPNYGYTF,TRBV6-8,NA,TRBJ1-2,NA
TGTGCCAGCAGTGGGGACAGGGGGCTCTACGAGCAGTACTTC,CASSGDRGLYEQYF,TRBV6-8,few,TRBJ2-7,TRBD1
TGTGCCAGCAGCTTAAAGAGGGGTCTTTCAATCGGCGCGGGCTACACCTTC,CASSLKRGLSIGAGYTF,TRBV11-3,medium-sized,TRBJ1-2,NA
TGTGCCAGCAGCTTGGGACTAGCGGGACAGGACGAGCAGTACTTC,CASSLGLAGQDEQYF,TRBV11-3,medium-sized,TRBJ2-7,TRBD2
TGTGCCAGTAGTATAGAAGGACAGGGCGGAAAACTGTTTTTT,CASSIEGQGGKLFF,TRBV19,NA,TRBJ1-4,TRBD1
TGTGCCATCAGTGAGGCTGCAGATACGCAGTATTTT,CAISEAADTQYF,TRBV10-3,large,TRBJ2-3,NA
TGTGCCAGCACACCCGGGACTAGCGGGACAGATACGCAGTATTTT,CASTPGTSGTDTQYF,TRBV11-3,large,TRBJ2-3,TRBD2
TGTGCCAGCAGCCGAGATAAAGACAGGGCCTACGAGCAGTACTTC,CASSRDKDRAYEQYF,TRBV11-3,medium-sized,TRBJ2-7,TRBD1
TGTGCCAGTAGTATAGAGGGGCTCACAGATACGCAGTATTTT,CASSIEGLTDTQYF,TRBV19,NA,TRBJ2-3,NA
TGTGCCAGCAGTTTCACAGGGAGCAATCAGCCCCAGCATTTT,CASSFTGSNQPQHF,TRBV6-8,few,TRBJ1-5,NA
TGTGCCAGCAGTGAAGCCGGCCGGTCCTACGAGCAGTACTTC,CASSEAGRSYEQYF,TRBV6-1,medium-sized,TRBJ2-7,NA
TGTGCCAGTAGTAATGAGGGGTTGACAGATACGCAGTATTTT,CASSNEGLTDTQYF,TRBV19,NA,TRBJ2-3,NA
TGCGCCAGCAGCTTGGCGGGCCGGACTTATCCTTTCTATGGCTACACCTTC,CASSLAGRTYPFYGYTF,TRBV5-1,few,TRBJ1-2,NA
TGTGCCAGTAGTATGCAGGGGGACGGTACGCAGTATTTT,CASSMQGDGTQYF,TRBV19,once,TRBJ2-3,TRBD1
TGTGCCAGCAGTCTGGGGTCGAACACCATATATTTT,CASSLGSNTIYF,TRBV9,few,TRBJ1-3,NA
TGTGCCAGTAGAATAGGAGCGGGAGCCGACAATGAGCAGTTCTTC,CASRIGAGADNEQFF,TRBV19,few,TRBJ2-1,TRBD2
TGTGCCAGCAGCTTAGAGTCGGGGGTGGTCTACAATGAGCAGTTCTTC,CASSLESGVVYNEQFF,TRBV11-3,medium-sized,TRBJ2-1,NA
TGTGCCAGCAACGGACCCGTAAACACCGGGGAGCTGTTTTTT,CASNGPVNTGELFF,TRBV6-8,few,TRBJ2-2,NA
TGTGCCAGCAGCTTAGGGCCCTGGGTCACTGAAGCTTTCTTT,CASSLGPWVTEAFF,TRBV11-3,medium-sized,TRBJ1-1,NA
TGTGCCAGCAGCTTAGATCTGACGGGTAGTGCTGAGACCCAGTACTTC,CASSLDLTGSAETQYF,TRBV11-3,large,TRBJ2-5,NA
TGTGCCAGCAGCAAGGCGTCCCATCTCGGAAAGACCTATGGCTACACCTTC,CASSKASHLGKTYGYTF,TRBV11-3,medium-sized,TRBJ1-2,NA
TGTGCCAGCTCACCACGGATAGCAAACACCGGGGAGCTGTTTTTT,CASSPRIANTGELFF,TRBV18,NA,TRBJ2-2,NA
TGTGCCAGCAGGACGCGAGGACGGGACACTGAAGCTTTCTTT,CASRTRGRDTEAFF,TRBV28,few,TRBJ1-1,NA
TGTGCCAGTAGTATCGGGCCCAGCTACGAGCAGTACTTC,CASSIGPSYEQYF,TRBV19,NA,TRBJ2-7,NA
TGCAGCGTCTCAAGGGGTTACAATGAGCAGTTCTTC,CSVSRGYNEQFF,TRBV29-1,once,TRBJ2-1,NA
TGTGCCAGTAGTATCGGTACGGGACCAACCTACGAGCAGTACTTC,CASSIGTGPTYEQYF,TRBV19,NA,TRBJ2-7,NA
TGTGCCAGCTCAGAAACTATCAGGGGCGGGAATACGCAGTATTTT,CASSETIRGGNTQYF,TRBV18,NA,TRBJ2-3,NA
TGTGCCAGCAGCCGCGCCAGGACAGGGAGGGTGCAAGAGACCCAGTACTTC,CASSRARTGRVQETQYF,TRBV14,NA,TRBJ2-5,NA
TGTGCCAGCAGCGCCGGGACTAGCGGGACCAATTGGCTTTGGGCCGGGGAGCTGTTTTTT,CASSAGTSGTNWLWAGELFF,TRBV28,NA,TRBJ2-2,TRBD2
TGTGCCAGCAGCGCTCAGGCGGGGCCCCTCCACTTT,CASSAQAGPLHF,TRBV9,NA,TRBJ1-6,NA
TGTGCCAGCAGTGGGACAGGGGTTAATCAGCCCCAGCATTTT,CASSGTGVNQPQHF,TRBV6-8,large,TRBJ1-5,TRBD1
TGTGCCAGCAGCCCAGCAGCCACCTACGAGCAGTACTTC,CASSPAATYEQYF,TRBV7-2,NA,TRBJ2-7,NA
TGTGCCAGCAGTTCCGCAGGGGGCTACGAGCAGTACTTC,CASSSAGGYEQYF,TRBV6-8,few,TRBJ2-7,TRBD1
TGTGCCAGCAGTTTAACGACTAGCGGGAGGGCCGGAGAGACCCAGTACTTC,CASSLTTSGRAGETQYF,TRBV28,few,TRBJ2-5,TRBD2
TGTGCCAGCAGCTCGCAACCGGGCCTAGGGCGAGAGCAGTACTTC,CASSSQPGLGREQYF,TRBV11-3,medium-sized,TRBJ2-7,NA
TGTGCCAGCACCAGGGGACTAGCTACGTACCAAGAGACCCAGTACTTC,CASTRGLATYQETQYF,TRBV6-8,few,TRBJ2-5,TRBD2
TGTGCCAGCTCACAGGGAAATTCACCCCTCCACTTT,CASSQGNSPLHF,TRBV18,NA,TRBJ1-6,NA
TGTGCCACCCGACGGACAGACACTGAAGCTTTCTTT,CATRRTDTEAFF,TRBV6-8,NA,TRBJ1-1,NA
TGTGCCAGCAGTTCCGGGGCCTCAAATTCACCCCTCCACTTT,CASSSGASNSPLHF,TRBV6-8,few,TRBJ1-6,NA
TGCGCCAGCAGCCAAGCATTAGCGGCCGAGTACGAGCAGTACTTC,CASSQALAAEYEQYF,TRBV4-1,medium-sized,TRBJ2-7,NA
TGTGCCAGCAGTTACACCTATACAGGTAGGCCTGGGCAGTACTTC,CASSYTYTGRPGQYF,TRBV6-8,NA,TRBJ2-4,NA
TGTGCCAGCAGTTATCTACTGGGGTCGGGGGAGACCCAGTACTTC,CASSYLLGSGETQYF,TRBV6-8,medium-sized,TRBJ2-5,NA
TGTGCCAGCAGCTTAGAGAGCTTTACGGTGAACACTGAAGCTTTCTTT,CASSLESFTVNTEAFF,TRBV11-3,medium-sized,TRBJ1-1,NA
TGTGCCAGCAGTTACGGCCCGGCGGGGGAGCAGTACTTC,CASSYGPAGEQYF,TRBV6-8,large,TRBJ2-7,NA
TGTGCCAGCAGCCCTAGGCTCAGGGGTGAAGATACGCAGTATTTT,CASSPRLRGEDTQYF,TRBV11-3,large,TRBJ2-3,NA
TGTGCCAGCTCACCACCGGGAGGGGAGTCCTACAATGAGCAGTTCTTC,CASSPPGGESYNEQFF,TRBV18,hyperexpanded,TRBJ2-1,TRBD2
TGTGCCAGCAGTTACGGCGGGGAAGAGACCCAGTACTTC,CASSYGGEETQYF,TRBV6-8,few,TRBJ2-5,NA
TGTGCCATCAGTGAGTCTCCCTCGTTGGGCACTGAAGCTTTCTTT,CAISESPSLGTEAFF,TRBV10-3,large,TRBJ1-1,NA
TGTGCCAGCAGCCGCCGGTGGGGGAAAGGCGCAGATACGCAGTATTTT,CASSRRWGKGADTQYF,TRBV28,few,TRBJ2-3,NA
TGTGCCAGCAGCTTAGGAGGGGGGGTCTACGAGCAGTACTTC,CASSLGGGVYEQYF,TRBV11-3,medium-sized,TRBJ2-7,NA
TGTGCCAGCAGTACCGGGACGCTTTCCTACGAGCAGTACTTC,CASSTGTLSYEQYF,TRBV6-8,NA,TRBJ2-7,NA
TGTGCCAGCAGCTTAGCCACAGCAACTGAAGCTTTCTTT,CASSLATATEAFF,TRBV7-2,NA,TRBJ1-1,NA
TGTGCCAGCAGAGATCAGGGTTACAATGAGCAGTTCTTC,CASRDQGYNEQFF,TRBV6-8,large,TRBJ2-1,NA
TGTGCCAGCTCACCCGGGACAGGGATGAACACTGAAGCTTTCTTT,CASSPGTGMNTEAFF,TRBV18,NA,TRBJ1-1,TRBD1